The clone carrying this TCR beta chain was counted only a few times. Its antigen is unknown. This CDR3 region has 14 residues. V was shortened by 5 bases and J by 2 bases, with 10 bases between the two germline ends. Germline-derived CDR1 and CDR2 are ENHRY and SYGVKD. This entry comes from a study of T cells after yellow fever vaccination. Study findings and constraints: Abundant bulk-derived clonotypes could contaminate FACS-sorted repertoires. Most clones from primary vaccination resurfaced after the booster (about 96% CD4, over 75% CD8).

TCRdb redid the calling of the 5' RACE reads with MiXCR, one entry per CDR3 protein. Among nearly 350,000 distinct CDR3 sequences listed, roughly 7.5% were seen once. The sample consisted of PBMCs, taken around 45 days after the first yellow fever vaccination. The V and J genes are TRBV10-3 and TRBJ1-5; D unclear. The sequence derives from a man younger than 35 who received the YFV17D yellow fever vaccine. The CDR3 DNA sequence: TGTGCCATCAGTCGGGCAGACGGCAATCAGCCCCAGCATTTT. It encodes CAISRADGNQPQHF.